This T cell receptor beta chain was captured by sequencing in a study of T cell responses to AZD1222 COVID-19 vaccine. Study-level results: Spike was spanned by vaccine-associated CD4 TCRs, which were dominant at 160-218 and 743-854. Of the AZD1222 recipients, only five to seven were seropositive at baseline. Variant regions that are unmutated are reportedly the target of nearly half of spike-specific TCRs. After two AZD1222 doses, spike-specific TCR breadth and depth rose versus day 0.

The V gene end was trimmed by 3 bases and the J gene end by 3 bases; junction bases not matched to a gene: 9. CDR3 size: 16 residues. The germline gives CDR1 LGHNA, CDR2 YSLEER. Profiled with immunoSEQ multiplex PCR; TCRdb holds only in-frame clones, not every one. The sample lists around 120,000 clones; about 89% were seen once. This clone was seen only a few times. Antigen: not known. The source was peripheral blood, collected on day 0 of AZD1222 vaccination. The source is an adult in good health. The rearrangement uses TRBV4-3 and TRBJ2-3, with 7 bases that match TRBD2. The chain's CDR3 is CASSQTGLVGTDTQYF. CDR3 nucleotide sequence: TGCGCCAGCAGCCAGACTGGACTAGTTGGTACAGATACGCAGTATTTT.